The entry below gives a single TCR beta chain sequence along with its context. This specimen comes from a study of blood T cell repertoires in COVID-19. On the study more broadly: Some COVID-19 samples were acute and others convalescent; all came from the United States, Italy and Spain.

Residents of 24 US areas, aged about 18 to 95 years, made up the participants. The CDR3 contains 13 residues. The germline V and J ends were trimmed by 6 bases and 5 bases, with 13 bases remaining between them. Germline CDR1 KGHSH, CDR2 LQKENI. How the authors handled the data: Scientists estimated how many nucleated cells there were by amplifying reference gene primers. Produced via immunoSEQ multiplex PCR; TCRdb's table is partial and in-frame only. D and trimming come from the DNA, and the V and J calls and clone size come from that table. Of 350,000 to 550,000 clones listed, around 90% were seen once; the top ten hold approximately 2%.

Sequencing was performed on PBMCs or T cells enriched from blood (not recorded which). This clonotype was obtained from a woman aged 18 to 35 with acute COVID-19. The chain combines TRBV18 with TRBJ2-5; D uncertain. The CDR3 bases are TGTGCCAGCTCCCCGCGGCCCTCGGAGACCCAGTACTTC. It yields the protein CASSPRPSETQYF. Full variable domain (remainder filled in from reference TRBV18 and TRBJ2-5): NAGVMQNPRHLVRRRGQEARLRCSPMKGHSHVYWYRQLPEEGLKFMVYLQKENIIDESGMPKERFSAEFPKEGPSILRIQQVVRGDSAAYFCASSPRPSETQYFGPGTRLLVL.